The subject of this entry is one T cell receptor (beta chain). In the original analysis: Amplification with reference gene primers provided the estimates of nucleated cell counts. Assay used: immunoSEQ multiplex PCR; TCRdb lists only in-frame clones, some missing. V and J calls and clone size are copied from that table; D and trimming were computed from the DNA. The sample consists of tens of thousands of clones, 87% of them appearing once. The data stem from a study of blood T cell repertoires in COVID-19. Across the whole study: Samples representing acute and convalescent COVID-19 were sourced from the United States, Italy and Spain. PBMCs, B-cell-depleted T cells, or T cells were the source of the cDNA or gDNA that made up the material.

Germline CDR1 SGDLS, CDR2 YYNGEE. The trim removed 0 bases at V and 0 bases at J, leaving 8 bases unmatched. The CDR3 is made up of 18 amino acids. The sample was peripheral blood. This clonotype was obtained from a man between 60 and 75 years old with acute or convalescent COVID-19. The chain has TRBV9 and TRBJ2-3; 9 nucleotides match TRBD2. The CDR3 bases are TGTGCCAGCAGCGTAGGGGCTAGCGGGGACGTAAGCACAGATACGCAGTATTTT. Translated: CASSVGASGDVSTDTQYF.